The T cell receptor beta chain described here comes from a study of immune evolution from preneoplasia to lung adenocarcinoma. Whole-study findings and limits: Later-stage lesions appeared to have more T cells, more diversity, less clonality. Highest clonality occurred in KRAS-mutant, not EGFR-mutant or double wild-type, nodules.

The CDR3 covers 12 residues. The V gene lost 4 bases and the J gene lost 3 bases, with 7 bases spanning the gap. Germline V CDR1 and CDR2: MGHRA, YSYEKL. After pathologic assessment, macro-dissection selected premalignant or tumor cells for extraction. Turning to this clone: Its antigen is unknown.

Sequencing used immunoSEQ multiplex PCR; TCRdb keeps in-frame clones, though not all of them. The sample includes approximately 9,700 clones, roughly 74% of them seen just once. The chain joins TRBV4-1 to TRBJ2-7; D is possibly TRBD1 (6 bases). The source of this sequence is a person aged 65 to 79 with lung adenocarcinoma. What was sequenced was FFPE minimally invasive lung adenocarcinoma tissue. CDR3 sequence (DNA): TGCGCCAGCAGCCGACAGGACTACGAGCAGTACTTC. It yields the protein CASSRQDYEQYF.